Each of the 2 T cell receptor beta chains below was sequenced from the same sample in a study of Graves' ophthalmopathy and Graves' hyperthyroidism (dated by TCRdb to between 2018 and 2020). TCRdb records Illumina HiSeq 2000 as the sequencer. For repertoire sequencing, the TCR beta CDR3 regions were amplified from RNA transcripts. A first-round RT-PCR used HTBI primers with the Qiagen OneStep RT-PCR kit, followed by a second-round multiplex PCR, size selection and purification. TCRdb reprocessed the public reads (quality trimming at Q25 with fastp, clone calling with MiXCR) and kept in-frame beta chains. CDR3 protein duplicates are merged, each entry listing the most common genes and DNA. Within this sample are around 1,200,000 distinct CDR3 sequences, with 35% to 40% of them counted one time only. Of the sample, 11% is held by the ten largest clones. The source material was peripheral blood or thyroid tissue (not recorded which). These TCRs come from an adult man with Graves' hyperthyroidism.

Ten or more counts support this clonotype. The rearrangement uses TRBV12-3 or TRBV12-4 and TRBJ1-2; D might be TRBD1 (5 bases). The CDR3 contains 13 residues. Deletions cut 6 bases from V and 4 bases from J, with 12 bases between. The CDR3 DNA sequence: TGTGCCAGCAGCACCGGGACTGGCTATGGCTACACCTTC. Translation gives CASSTGTGYGYTF.

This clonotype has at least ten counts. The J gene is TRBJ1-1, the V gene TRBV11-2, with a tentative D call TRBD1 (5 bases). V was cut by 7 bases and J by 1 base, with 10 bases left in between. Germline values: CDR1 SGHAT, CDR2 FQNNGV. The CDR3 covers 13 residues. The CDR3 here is CASTTQENTEAFF. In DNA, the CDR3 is TGTGCCAGCACCACACAGGAGAACACTGAAGCTTTCTTT.